Each of the 16 T cell receptor beta chains below was sequenced from the same sample in a study of T-cell memory formation after mild COVID-19. TCRdb reanalysed the 5' RACE reads using MiXCR and keeps one entry per CDR3 protein. The data show some 190,000 distinct CDR3 sequences, approximately 16% seen once. The sample comprised PBMCs or a T cell subset sorted from them (not recorded which). These receptors were obtained from an adult woman who had mild COVID-19 (a few samples of this study predate the infection). Cell type and time point are not known.

This clonotype was detected a few times. The chain couples TRBV9 to TRBJ1-2; TRBD1 agrees at 10 bases. Germline V lookup: CDR1 SGDLS, CDR2 YYNGEE. V was clipped by 2 bases and J by 10 bases; unmatched bases: 8. The CDR3 spans 14 residues. The CDR3 coding sequence is TGTGCCAGCAGCGTCTGGGACAGGGGAGACTTCTACACCTTC. Its translation: CASSVWDRGDFYTF.

This clonotype has just a few counts. The chain joins TRBV6-5 to TRBJ1-1; TRBD1 matches 8 bases. Trimming took 5 bases from V and 0 from J; bases not matched to a gene: 8. The CDR3 covers 16 residues. Germline assignment: CDR1 MNHEY and CDR2 SVGAGI. The CDR3 loop is CASSKGQGAVNTEAFF. Here the CDR3 DNA reads TGTGCCAGCAGTAAAGGACAGGGCGCGGTGAACACTGAAGCTTTCTTT.

This clonotype appeared a few times. This chain joins TRBV7-2 and TRBJ2-3, with 12 bases that match TRBD2. The CDR3 consists of 18 residues. The germline V gene has CDR1 SGHTA and CDR2 FQGNSA. The ends lost 5 bases at V and 2 bases at J; junction bases unmatched: 11. CDR3 sequence: CASSAQSRLAGATDTQYF. CDR3 bases: TGTGCCAGCAGCGCCCAGTCCCGACTAGCGGGGGCCACAGATACGCAGTATTTT.

The chain joins TRBV30 to TRBJ1-3, with D hard to call. V dropped 5 bases and J dropped 0 bases, with 5 bases sitting between them. Germline values: CDR1 GTSNPN, CDR2 SVGIG (reference sequence). The CDR3 consists of 12 residues. CDR3 DNA sequence: TGTGCCTGGGCGGGCTCTGGAAACACCATATATTTT. Translated, it gives CAWAGSGNTIYF.

The chain joins TRBV12-3 or TRBV12-4 to TRBJ2-7, with 9 bases aligning to TRBD1. CDR3 length equals 15 residues. V shed 6 bases and J 3 bases; nucleotides not matched to a gene: 9. CDR3 sequence (DNA): TGTGCCAGCAGCCTTAACCGGGACAGGGTCTACGAGCAGTACTTC. This encodes CASSLNRDRVYEQYF.

This clonotype was counted ten times or more. The V gene is TRBV24-1, the J gene TRBJ2-2; a possible D gene is TRBD2 (6 bases). The CDR3 length is 14 residues. V lost 10 bases and J 5 bases, leaving 16 bases between the germline ends. CDR1 is KGHDR and CDR2 is SFDVKD in the germline V gene. The CDR3 protein is CATRRGTGTGELFF. Here the CDR3 DNA reads TGTGCCACTCGTCGGGGGACGGGGACCGGGGAGCTGTTTTTT.

The chain is built from TRBV20-1 and TRBJ2-5, with D possibly matching TRBD1 (7 bases). Germline assignment: CDR1 DFQATT and CDR2 SNEGSKA (reference sequence). V lost 3 bases and J lost 1, with 12 bases in between. The CDR3 is 14 amino acids. DNA for the CDR3: TGCAGTGCTAGCGACAGGGAGGTCCAAGAGACCCAGTACTTC. This codes for CSASDREVQETQYF.

The chain links TRBV6-2 or TRBV6-3 to TRBJ1-5; possibly TRBD1 for D (6 bases). V shed 7 bases and J shed 1 base, with 11 bases lying between them. Germline values: CDR1 MNHEY, CDR2 SVGEGT. The CDR3 is made up of 14 amino acids. The CDR3 reads CASNLQGSNQPQHF. For the CDR3, the DNA is TGTGCCAGCAACTTACAGGGAAGCAATCAGCCCCAGCATTTT.

This clonotype was counted between two and nine times. The chain employs TRBV7-9 and TRBJ2-4; 10 nucleotides match TRBD1. The CDR3 is made up of 16 amino acids. Germline CDR1 reads SEHNR; CDR2 reads FQNEAQ (reference sequence). V dropped 5 bases and J dropped 3; count of bases not matched to a gene: 7. This CDR3 reads CASSLTGGGGKNIQYF. The CDR3 nucleotides read TGTGCCAGCAGCCTGACAGGGGGCGGCGGCAAAAACATTCAGTACTTC.

This clonotype appeared a few times. V and J are TRBV7-2 and TRBJ1-1, with D unresolved. CDR3 length equals 13 residues. V shed 1 base and J shed 7 bases, with 10 bases lying between them. Germline CDR1 reads SGHTA; CDR2 reads FQGNSA. CDR3 DNA sequence: TGTGCCAGCAGCTTAGTTCAGGTTGGTGAAGCTTTCTTT. Translated: CASSLVQVGEAFF.

The chain couples TRBV7-2 to TRBJ1-5; TRBD1 agrees at 7 bases. The V gene end was trimmed by 1 base and the J gene end by 2 bases; junction bases not matched to a gene: 5. The CDR3 length is 16 residues. Germline values: CDR1 SGHTA, CDR2 FQGNSA. This CDR3 reads CASSLGEGARNQPQHF. For the CDR3, the DNA is TGTGCCAGCAGCTTAGGGGAGGGGGCCCGCAATCAGCCCCAGCATTTT.

DNA of the CDR3: TGTGCCAGCAGACTACTAGCGGGAGGGTCCTACAATGAGCAGTTCTTC. Its translation is CASRLLAGGSYNEQFF. The genes are TRBV11-2 and TRBJ2-1, with 13 bases aligning to TRBD2. V gave up 6 bases and J gave up 1 base; unmatched junction bases: 3. CDR3 length: 16 residues. Germline V gene lookup returns CDR1 SGHAT and CDR2 FQNNGV.

This clonotype appeared a few times. This chain joins TRBV4-3 and TRBJ1-5; 8 bases agree with TRBD1. The CDR3 totals 19 residues. The V gene's germline CDR1 is LGHNA and CDR2 YSLEER. V lost 0 bases and J lost 2; bases outside the gene matches: 12. The CDR3 protein is CASSQDWTGNFRGNQPQHF. CDR3 coding DNA: TGCGCCAGCAGCCAAGATTGGACAGGGAACTTTCGGGGCAATCAGCCCCAGCATTTT.

This clonotype was found a few times. This chain connects TRBV5-1 to TRBJ2-5, with unresolved D. Looked up from germline, CDR1 is SGHRS and CDR2 is YFSETQ. The CDR3 totals 12 residues. The V end lost 4 bases, the J end lost 1 base, and 5 bases lay between the germline ends. CDR3 sequence (DNA): TGCGCCAGCAGCCTCTCCCAAGAGACCCAGTACTTC. Residues: CASSLSQETQYF.

The chain recombines TRBV20-1 with TRBJ2-7, with D unclear. V lost 4 bases to trimming and J lost 2 bases, with 15 bases between them. Looked up from germline, CDR1 is DFQATT and CDR2 is SNEGSKA (reference sequence). This CDR3 contains 14 residues. CDR3 in amino acids: CSATKSRSTYEQYF. CDR3 bases: TGCAGTGCTACTAAATCTAGAAGCACCTACGAGCAGTACTTC.

This clonotype turned up a few times. The J gene is TRBJ1-4, the V gene TRBV12-3 or TRBV12-4; 8 positions agree with TRBD1. V lost 0 bases, J lost 8 bases, and 8 bases stayed unmatched. CDR3 length: 16 amino acids. Here the CDR3 reads CASSLAAGGRGEKLFF. The CDR3 coding sequence is TGTGCCAGCAGTTTAGCGGCAGGGGGCCGAGGAGAAAAACTGTTTTTT.